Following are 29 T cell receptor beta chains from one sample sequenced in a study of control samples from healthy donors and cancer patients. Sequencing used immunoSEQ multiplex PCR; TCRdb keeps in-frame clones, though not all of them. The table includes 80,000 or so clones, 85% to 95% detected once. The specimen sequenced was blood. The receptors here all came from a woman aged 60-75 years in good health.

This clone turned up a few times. The CDR3 here is CASSNRGRGGETQYF. The CDR3 nucleotides read TGTGCCAGCAGCAATAGGGGGAGGGGCGGGGAGACCCAGTACTTC. This chain connects TRBV7-2 to TRBJ2-5; D is perhaps TRBD2 (7 bases). The V and J ends lost 5 bases and 5 bases respectively, with 18 bases between them. Germline V lookup: CDR1 SGHTA, CDR2 FQGNSA. The CDR3 totals 15 residues.

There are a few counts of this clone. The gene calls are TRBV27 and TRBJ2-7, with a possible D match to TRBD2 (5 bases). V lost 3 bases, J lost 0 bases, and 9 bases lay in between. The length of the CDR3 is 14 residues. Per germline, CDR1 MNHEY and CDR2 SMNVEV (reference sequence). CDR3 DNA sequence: TGTGCCAGCAGTTTGACTATTACCTCCTACGAGCAGTACTTC. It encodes CASSLTITSYEQYF.

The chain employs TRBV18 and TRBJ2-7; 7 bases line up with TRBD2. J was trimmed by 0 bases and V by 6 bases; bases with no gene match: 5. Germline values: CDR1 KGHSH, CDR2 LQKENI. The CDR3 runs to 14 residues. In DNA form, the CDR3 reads TGTGCCAGCTCCTTCCGGGACTACTCCTACGAGCAGTACTTC. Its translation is CASSFRDYSYEQYF.

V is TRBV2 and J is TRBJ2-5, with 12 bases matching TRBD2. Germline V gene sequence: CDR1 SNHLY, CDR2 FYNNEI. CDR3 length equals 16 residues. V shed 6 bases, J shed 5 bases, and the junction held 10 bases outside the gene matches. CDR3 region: CASSRGLAGSGETQYF. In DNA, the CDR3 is TGTGCCAGCAGCAGAGGACTAGCGGGATCTGGGGAGACCCAGTACTTC. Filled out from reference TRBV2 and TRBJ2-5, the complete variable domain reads EPEVTQTPSHQVTQMGQEVILRCVPISNHLYFYWYRQILGQKVEFLVSFYNNEISEKSEIFDDQFSVERPDGSNFTLKIRSTKLEDSAMYFCASSRGLAGSGETQYFGPGTRLLVL.

As DNA, the CDR3 is TGTGCCAGCAGTGAATCAGGACAGGGGGTCCAAGAGACCCAGTACTTC. It yields the protein CASSESGQGVQETQYF. The chain carries TRBV6-1 and TRBJ2-5; 10 bases match TRBD1. Germline V gene data show CDR1 as MNHNS and CDR2 as SASEGT. The J segment lost 1 base and the V segment lost 2 bases, leaving 4 bases of the junction unmatched. The CDR3 consists of 16 residues.

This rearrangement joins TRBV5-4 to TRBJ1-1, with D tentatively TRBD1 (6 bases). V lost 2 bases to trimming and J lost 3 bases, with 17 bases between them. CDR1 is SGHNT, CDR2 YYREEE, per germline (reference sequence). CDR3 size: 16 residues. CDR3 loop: CASSFGQGRAYTEAFF. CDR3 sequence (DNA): TGTGCCAGCAGCTTTGGGCAGGGGCGGGCGTACACTGAAGCTTTCTTT.

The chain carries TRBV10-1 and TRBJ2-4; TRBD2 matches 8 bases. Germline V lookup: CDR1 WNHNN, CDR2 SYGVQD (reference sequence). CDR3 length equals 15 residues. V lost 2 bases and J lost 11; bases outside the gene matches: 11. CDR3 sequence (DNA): TGCGCCAGCAGTGAGGGGGGACTAGGGCCAGGCCTTCAGTACTTC. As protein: CASSEGGLGPGLQYF.

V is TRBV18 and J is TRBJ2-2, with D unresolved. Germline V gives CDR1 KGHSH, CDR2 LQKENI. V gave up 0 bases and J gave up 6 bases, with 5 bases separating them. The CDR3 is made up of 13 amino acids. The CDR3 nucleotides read TGTGCCAGCTCACCACCGGCATCCGGGGAGCTGTTTTTT. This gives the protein CASSPPASGELFF.

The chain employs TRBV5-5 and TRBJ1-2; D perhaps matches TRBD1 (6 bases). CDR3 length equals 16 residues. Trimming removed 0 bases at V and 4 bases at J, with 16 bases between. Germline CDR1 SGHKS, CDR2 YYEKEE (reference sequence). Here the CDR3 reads CASSLEGGRVVYGYTF. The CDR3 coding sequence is TGTGCCAGCAGCTTGGAAGGGGGTCGAGTGGTCTATGGCTACACCTTC.

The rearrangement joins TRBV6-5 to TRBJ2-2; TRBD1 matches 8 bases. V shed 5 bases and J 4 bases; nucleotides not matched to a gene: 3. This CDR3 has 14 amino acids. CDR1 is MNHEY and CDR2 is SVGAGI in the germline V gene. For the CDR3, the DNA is TGTGCCAGCAGTAGGGACAGGACCACCGGGGAGCTGTTTTTT. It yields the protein CASSRDRTTGELFF.

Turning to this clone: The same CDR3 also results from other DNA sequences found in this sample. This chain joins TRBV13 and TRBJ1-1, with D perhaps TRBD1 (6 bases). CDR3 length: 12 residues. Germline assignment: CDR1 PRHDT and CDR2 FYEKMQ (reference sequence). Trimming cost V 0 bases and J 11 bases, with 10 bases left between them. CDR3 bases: TGTGCCAGCAGCTTAGGAGCAGGGGATGCTTTCTTT. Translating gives CASSLGAGDAFF.

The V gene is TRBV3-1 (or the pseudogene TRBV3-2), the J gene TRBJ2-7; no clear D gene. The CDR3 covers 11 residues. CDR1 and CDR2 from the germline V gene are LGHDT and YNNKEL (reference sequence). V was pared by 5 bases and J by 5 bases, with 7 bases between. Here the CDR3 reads CASSRNDEQYF. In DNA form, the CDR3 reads TGTGCCAGCAGCAGAAATGACGAGCAGTACTTC.

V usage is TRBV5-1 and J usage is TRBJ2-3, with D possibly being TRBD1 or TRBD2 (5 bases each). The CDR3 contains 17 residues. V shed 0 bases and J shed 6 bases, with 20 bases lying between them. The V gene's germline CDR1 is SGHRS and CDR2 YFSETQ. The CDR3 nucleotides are TGCGCCAGCAGCTTGGGCTTTGGGACGGTTGGTGGGGATACGCAGTATTTT. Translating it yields CASSLGFGTVGGDTQYF.

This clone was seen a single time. The CDR3 loop is CASSLGRNTEAFF. CDR3 DNA sequence: TGTGCCAGCAGTCTTGGACGGAACACTGAAGCTTTCTTT. V is TRBV2 and J is TRBJ1-1; unclear D gene. Between the trimmed V and J ends, which lost 5 bases and 1 base, there was a span of 8 bases. CDR1 is SNHLY, CDR2 FYNNEI, per germline. The CDR3 totals 13 residues.

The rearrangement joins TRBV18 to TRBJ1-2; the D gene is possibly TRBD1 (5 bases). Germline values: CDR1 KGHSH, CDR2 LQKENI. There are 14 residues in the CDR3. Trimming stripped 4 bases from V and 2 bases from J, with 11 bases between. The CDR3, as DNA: TGTGCCAGCTCACTTGACAGCGGAAACTATGGCTACACCTTC. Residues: CASSLDSGNYGYTF.

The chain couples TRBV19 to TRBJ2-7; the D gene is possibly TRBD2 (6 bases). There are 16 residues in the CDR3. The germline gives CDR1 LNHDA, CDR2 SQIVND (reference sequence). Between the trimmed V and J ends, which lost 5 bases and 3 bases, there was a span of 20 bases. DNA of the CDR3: TGTGCCAGTAGTGAGGCTACCGGGACTGAAAGCTACGAGCAGTACTTC. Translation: CASSEATGTESYEQYF.

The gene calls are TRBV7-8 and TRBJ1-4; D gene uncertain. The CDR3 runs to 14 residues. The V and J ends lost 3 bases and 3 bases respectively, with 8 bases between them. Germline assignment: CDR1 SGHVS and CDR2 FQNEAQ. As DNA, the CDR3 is TGTGCCAGCAGCTTTCAGCGACCTAATGAAAAACTGTTTTTT. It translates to CASSFQRPNEKLFF. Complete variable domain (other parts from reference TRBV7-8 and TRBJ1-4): GAGVSQSPRYKVAKRGQDVALRCDPISGHVSLFWYQQALGQGPEFLTYFQNEAQLDKSGLPSDRFFAERPEGSVSTLKIQRTQQEDSAVYLCASSFQRPNEKLFFGSGTQLSVL.

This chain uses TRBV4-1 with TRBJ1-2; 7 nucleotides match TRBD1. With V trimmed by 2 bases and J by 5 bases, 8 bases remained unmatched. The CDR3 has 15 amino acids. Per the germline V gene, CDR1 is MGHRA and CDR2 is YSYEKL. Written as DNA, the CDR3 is TGCGCCAGCAGCCAACGAGGGAGACAGGGTTATGGCTACACCTTC. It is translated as CASSQRGRQGYGYTF.

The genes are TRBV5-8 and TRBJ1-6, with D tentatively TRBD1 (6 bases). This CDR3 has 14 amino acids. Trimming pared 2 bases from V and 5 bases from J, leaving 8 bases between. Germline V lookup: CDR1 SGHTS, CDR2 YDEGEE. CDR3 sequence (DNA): TGTGCCAGCAGCTTCGGGACAAATAATTCACCCCTCCACTTT. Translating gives CASSFGTNNSPLHF.

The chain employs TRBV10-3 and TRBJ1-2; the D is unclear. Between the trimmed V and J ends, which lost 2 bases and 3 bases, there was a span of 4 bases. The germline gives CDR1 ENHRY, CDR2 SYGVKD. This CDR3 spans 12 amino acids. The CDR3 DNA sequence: TGTGCCATCAGTGAGCAAGACTATGGCTACACCTTC. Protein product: CAISEQDYGYTF.

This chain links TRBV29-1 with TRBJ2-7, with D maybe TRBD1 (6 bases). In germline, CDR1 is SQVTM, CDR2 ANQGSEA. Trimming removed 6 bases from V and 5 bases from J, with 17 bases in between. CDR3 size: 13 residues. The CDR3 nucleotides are TGCAGCGTACAGGACAGCCCCGGGGACGAGCAGTACTTC. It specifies CSVQDSPGDEQYF.

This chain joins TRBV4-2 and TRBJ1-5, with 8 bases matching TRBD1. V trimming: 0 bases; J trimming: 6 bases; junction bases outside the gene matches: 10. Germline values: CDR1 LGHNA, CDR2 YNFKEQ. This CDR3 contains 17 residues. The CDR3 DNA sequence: TGTGCCAGCAGCCAAGATGCTTCGGCAGGGGGCGGTCAGCCCCAGCATTTT. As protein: CASSQDASAGGGQPQHF.

The CDR3 DNA sequence: TGTGCCAGCAGTGCGGACAGGGGTTCGGGGCACGGGCAGTTCTTC. Translating it yields CASSADRGSGHGQFF. The chain couples TRBV2 to TRBJ2-1; 9 nucleotides match TRBD1. The J segment lost 12 bases and the V segment lost 4 bases, leaving 13 bases of the junction unmatched. This CDR3 is built from 15 residues. Germline V gives CDR1 SNHLY, CDR2 FYNNEI. Based on the CDR3 plus reference TRBV2 and TRBJ2-1, the full variable domain is EPEVTQTPSHQVTQMGQEVILRCVPISNHLYFYWYRQILGQKVEFLVSFYNNEISEKSEIFDDQFSVERPDGSNFTLKIRSTKLEDSAMYFCASSADRGSGHGQFFGPGTRLTVL.

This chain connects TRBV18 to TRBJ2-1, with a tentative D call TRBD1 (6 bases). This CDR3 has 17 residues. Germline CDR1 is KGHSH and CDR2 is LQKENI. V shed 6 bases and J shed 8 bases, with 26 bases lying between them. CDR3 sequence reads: CASSLRQASAHNDEQFF. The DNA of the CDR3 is TGTGCCAGCTCGCTGCGACAGGCCTCGGCCCACAATGATGAGCAGTTCTTC.

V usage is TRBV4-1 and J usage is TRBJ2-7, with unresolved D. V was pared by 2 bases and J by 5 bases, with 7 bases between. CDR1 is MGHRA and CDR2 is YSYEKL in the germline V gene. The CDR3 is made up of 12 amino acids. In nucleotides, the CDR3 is TGCGCCAGCAGCCAATCCGGCAACGAGCAGTACTTC. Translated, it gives CASSQSGNEQYF.

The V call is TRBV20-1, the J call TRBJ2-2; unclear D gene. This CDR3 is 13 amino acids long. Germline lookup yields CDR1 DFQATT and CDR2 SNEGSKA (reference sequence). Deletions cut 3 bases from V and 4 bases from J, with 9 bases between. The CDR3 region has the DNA TGCAGTGCTAGTGGGCACCCCACCGGGGAGCTGTTTTTT. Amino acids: CSASGHPTGELFF.

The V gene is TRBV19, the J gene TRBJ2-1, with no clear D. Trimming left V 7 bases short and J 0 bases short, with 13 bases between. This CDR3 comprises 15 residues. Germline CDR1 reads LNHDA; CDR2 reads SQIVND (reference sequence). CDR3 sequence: CASTPGPGSYNEQFF. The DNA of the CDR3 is TGTGCCAGTACCCCCGGCCCAGGCTCCTACAATGAGCAGTTCTTC.

Here the CDR3 DNA reads TGTGCCAGCAGCTTAGACTGGTCTAGCGGGATTAAGTTCGATGAGCAGTTCTTC. It yields the protein CASSLDWSSGIKFDEQFF. The chain uses TRBV7-9 and TRBJ2-1; 9 bases agree with TRBD2. Germline-derived CDR1 and CDR2 are SEHNR and FQNEAQ (reference sequence). The CDR3 is made up of 18 amino acids. After removal of 1 base from V and 8 bases from J, the junction contained 15 bases not matched to a gene. The whole variable domain, remainder taken from reference TRBV7-9 and TRBJ2-1, is DTGVSQNPRHKITKRGQNVTFRCDPISEHNRLYWYRQTLGQGPEFLTYFQNEAQLEKSRLLSDRFSAERPKGSFSTLEIQRTEQGDSAMYLCASSLDWSSGIKFDEQFFGPGTRLTVL.

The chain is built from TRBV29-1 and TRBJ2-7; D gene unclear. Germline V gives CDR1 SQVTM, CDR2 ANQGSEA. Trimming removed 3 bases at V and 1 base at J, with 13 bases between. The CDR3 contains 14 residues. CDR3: CSVDGLVGSYEQYF. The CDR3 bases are TGCAGCGTTGACGGCTTGGTCGGGTCCTACGAGCAGTACTTC.